This T cell receptor (beta chain) appears in the sequencing data of a study of T cell repertoires in cytomegalovirus infection. From the reads, TCRdb called clonotypes with MiXCR, one entry per CDR3 protein. The top ten clones hold around 44% of a sample with around 430,000 distinct CDR3 sequences, about 42% of them seen once. This clonotype was counted only a few times. Its target is unknown. Sample: cultured PBMCs, taken from culture after CMV antigen stimulation. The clonotype was recovered from a human donor in good health (CMV status not recorded). Some clones in this sample may be carry-over from other donors' samples.

The CDR3 here is CSANGAVETQYF. In nucleotides, the CDR3 is TGCAGTGCAAACGGAGCGGTGGAGACCCAGTACTTC. This rearrangement joins TRBV20-1 to TRBJ2-5; tentative D call: TRBD2 (5 bases). V was pared by 6 bases and J by 5 bases, with 13 bases between. The CDR3 runs to 12 residues. CDR1 is DFQATT and CDR2 is SNEGSKA in the germline V gene (reference sequence).